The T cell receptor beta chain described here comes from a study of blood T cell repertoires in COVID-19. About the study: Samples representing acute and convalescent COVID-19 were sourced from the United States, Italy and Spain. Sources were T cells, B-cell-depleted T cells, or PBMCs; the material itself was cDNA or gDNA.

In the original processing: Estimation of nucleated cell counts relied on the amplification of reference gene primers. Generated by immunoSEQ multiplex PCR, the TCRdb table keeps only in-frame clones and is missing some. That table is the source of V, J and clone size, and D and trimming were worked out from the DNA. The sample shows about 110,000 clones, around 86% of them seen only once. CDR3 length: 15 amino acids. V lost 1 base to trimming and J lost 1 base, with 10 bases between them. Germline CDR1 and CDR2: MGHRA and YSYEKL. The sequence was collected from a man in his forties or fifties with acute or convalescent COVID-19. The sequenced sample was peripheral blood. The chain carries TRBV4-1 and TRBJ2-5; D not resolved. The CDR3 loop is CASSQVRAFQETQYF. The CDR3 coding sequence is TGCGCCAGCAGCCAAGTAAGAGCGTTCCAAGAGACCCAGTACTTC.